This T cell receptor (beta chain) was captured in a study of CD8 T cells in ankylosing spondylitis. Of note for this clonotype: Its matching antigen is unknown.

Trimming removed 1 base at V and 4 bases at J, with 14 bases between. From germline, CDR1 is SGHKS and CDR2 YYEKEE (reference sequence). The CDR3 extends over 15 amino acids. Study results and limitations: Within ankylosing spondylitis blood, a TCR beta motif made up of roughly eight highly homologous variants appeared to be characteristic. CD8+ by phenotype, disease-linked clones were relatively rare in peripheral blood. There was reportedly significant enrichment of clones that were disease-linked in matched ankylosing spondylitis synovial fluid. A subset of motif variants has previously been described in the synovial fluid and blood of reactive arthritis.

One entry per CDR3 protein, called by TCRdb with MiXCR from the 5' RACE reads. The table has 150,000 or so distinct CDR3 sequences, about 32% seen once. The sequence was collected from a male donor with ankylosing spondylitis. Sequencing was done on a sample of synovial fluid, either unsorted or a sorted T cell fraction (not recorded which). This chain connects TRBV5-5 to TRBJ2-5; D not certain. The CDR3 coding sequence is TGTGCCAGCAGCTTGCCCCCGACGGGTTTAGAGACCCAGTACTTC. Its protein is CASSLPPTGLETQYF.